This T cell receptor beta chain was captured in a study of human T cells and chemical hapten exposure. About this clonotype itself: The target antigen is unknown.

Study-wide results and caveats: Donors had alopecia, so their immune response may differ from healthy people's.

Deletions cut 2 bases from V and 2 bases from J, with 10 bases between. The CDR3 runs 15 residues. The germline V gene encodes CDR1 MNHEY and CDR2 SVGAGI. Each CDR3 protein is one row after TCRdb ran MiXCR on the RACE reads. This repertoire shows more than 300,000 distinct CDR3 sequences, around 5.5% found once; its top ten account for over 6.5%. Time point meaning: pre-sensitization, week 0. The treatment denotes: therapeutic diphenylcyclopropenone sensitization with weekly scalp DPC. The chain carries TRBV6-5 and TRBJ1-3; possible D gene TRBD1, 6 bases. This specimen consisted of whole blood, obtained in connection with sensitization to the hapten diphenylcyclopropenone (DPC). The sequence came from a woman between 18 and 29 years old with alopecia areata. Some clones in this sample may be carry-over from other donors' samples. The CDR3 sequence is CASSYGGPTGNTIYF. The CDR3 DNA is TGTGCCAGCAGTTACGGGGGCCCCACTGGAAACACCATATATTTT.